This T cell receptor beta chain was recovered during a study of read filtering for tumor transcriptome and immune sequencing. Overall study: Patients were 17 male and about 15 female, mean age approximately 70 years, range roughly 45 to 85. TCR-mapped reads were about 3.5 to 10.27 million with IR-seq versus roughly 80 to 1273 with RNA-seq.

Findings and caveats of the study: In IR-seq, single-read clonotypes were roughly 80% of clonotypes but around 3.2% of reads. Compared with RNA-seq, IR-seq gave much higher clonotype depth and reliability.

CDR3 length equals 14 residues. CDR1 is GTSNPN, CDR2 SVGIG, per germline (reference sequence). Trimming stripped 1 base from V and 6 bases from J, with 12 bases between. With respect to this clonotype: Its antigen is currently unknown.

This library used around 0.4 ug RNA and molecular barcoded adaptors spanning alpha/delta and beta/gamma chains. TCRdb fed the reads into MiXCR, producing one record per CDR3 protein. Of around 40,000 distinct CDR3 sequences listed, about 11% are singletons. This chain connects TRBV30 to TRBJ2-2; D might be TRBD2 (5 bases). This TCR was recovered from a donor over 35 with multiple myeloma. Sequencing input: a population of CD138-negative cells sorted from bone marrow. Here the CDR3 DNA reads TGTGCCTGGAGTGAAGGGAGTAACTCCGGGGAGCTGTTTTTT. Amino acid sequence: CAWSEGSNSGELFF.